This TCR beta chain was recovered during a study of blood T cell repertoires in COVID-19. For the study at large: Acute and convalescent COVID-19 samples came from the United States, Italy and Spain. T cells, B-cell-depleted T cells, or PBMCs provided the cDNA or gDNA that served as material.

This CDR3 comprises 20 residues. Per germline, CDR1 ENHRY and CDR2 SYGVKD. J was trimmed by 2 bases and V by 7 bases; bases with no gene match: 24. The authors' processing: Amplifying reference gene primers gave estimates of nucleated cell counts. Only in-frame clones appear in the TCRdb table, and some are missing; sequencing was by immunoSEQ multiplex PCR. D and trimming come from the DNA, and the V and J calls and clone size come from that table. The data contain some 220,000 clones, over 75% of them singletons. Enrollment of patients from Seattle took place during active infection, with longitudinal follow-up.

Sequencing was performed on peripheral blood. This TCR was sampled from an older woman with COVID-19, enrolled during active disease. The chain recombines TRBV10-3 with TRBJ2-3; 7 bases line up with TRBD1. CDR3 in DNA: TGTGCCATCAAAGACCCCGGGACAGCCTTTATACCGAGTCCCACAGATACGCAGTATTTT. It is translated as CAIKDPGTAFIPSPTDTQYF.